This T cell receptor beta chain was identified during a study of Tregs in tolerant kidney transplant recipients. Across the study: A roughly three-day belatacept mixed lymphocyte reaction, sometimes plus 5-day graft donor restimulation, preceded CD4+CD25+CD127- sorting.

Measured with immunoSEQ multiplex PCR; TCRdb has only the in-frame clones, and not every one. The repertoire has 30,000 to 35,000 clones, 70% to 85% of them found once; the top ten carry more than 2%. The study, taken as a whole, reports: Activated donor B cell expansion appeared to reveal the most relevant donor-specific TCRbeta repertoire. Findings come from small patient numbers and require larger validation.

Concerning this clone: Its antigen is still unknown.

V shed 0 bases and J shed 6 bases, with 12 bases lying between them. CDR1 LGHNA and CDR2 YSLEER come from the germline V gene. The CDR3 has 15 residues. The source is a human donor in good health. The material sequenced was Tregs from blood cultured with allogeneic cells. This chain joins TRBV4-3 and TRBJ1-5, with D perhaps TRBD1 (5 bases). CDR3 loop: CASSQEPGGVQPQHF. Written as DNA, the CDR3 is TGCGCCAGCAGCCAAGAACCGGGGGGAGTTCAGCCCCAGCATTTT.